These 18 T cell receptor beta chains share one sample of origin, sequenced in a study of T cells in Graves' hyperthyroidism and ophthalmopathy. Amplification of TCR beta CDR3 regions was performed using RNA transcripts as template. When the TCR CDR3 underwent first-round RT-PCR, the HTBI primer set was used. TCRdb processed the multiplex PCR reads anew with MiXCR; each CDR3 protein has one entry. The sample has fewer than 450,000 distinct CDR3 sequences; roughly 15% are singletons. Sequenced sample: blood. These receptors came from a woman aged 60-70 years with Graves' ophthalmopathy.

This clonotype was found many times. V is TRBV5-1 and J is TRBJ2-1, with D possibly TRBD2 on 6 matching bases. V gave up 0 bases and J gave up 3 bases, with 13 bases separating them. The germline V gene has CDR1 SGHRS and CDR2 YFSETQ. This CDR3 region has 16 residues. CDR3 protein: CASSLAGDAFYNEQFF. DNA for the CDR3: TGCGCCAGCAGCTTGGCGGGGGACGCATTCTACAATGAGCAGTTCTTC.

The genes are TRBV5-8 and TRBJ2-2; D possibly uses TRBD1 or TRBD2 (5 bases each). Germline assignment: CDR1 SGHTS and CDR2 YDEGEE. There are 16 residues in the CDR3. Trimming took 4 bases from V and 5 from J, leaving 18 bases between them. This CDR3 reads CASSRAGAGGTGELFF. Here the CDR3 DNA reads TGTGCCAGCAGCCGCGCCGGGGCCGGTGGTACCGGGGAGCTGTTTTTT.

Ten or more counts support this clonotype. The chain links TRBV11-2 to TRBJ2-3, with D perhaps matching TRBD1 (6 bases). Between the trimmed V and J ends, which lost 5 bases and 9 bases, there was a span of 18 bases. This CDR3 region has 14 residues. Germline V lookup: CDR1 SGHAT, CDR2 FQNNGV. CDR3 in amino acids: CASSRSGVLRTQYF. The CDR3 bases are TGTGCCAGCAGCCGGTCAGGGGTCCTACGGACGCAGTATTTT.

This clonotype was seen ten or more times. The chain is built from TRBV28 and TRBJ2-7; 7 bases align to TRBD2. CDR3 length: 16 amino acids. J lost 1 base, V lost 3 bases, and 9 bases had no gene match. Looked up from germline, CDR1 is MDHEN and CDR2 is SYDVKM. The CDR3 sequence: CASSFGLRERSYEQYF. The CDR3 nucleotides read TGTGCCAGCAGTTTCGGTTTGCGGGAGCGATCCTACGAGCAGTACTTC.

This clonotype was detected ten times or more. The chain joins TRBV6-1 to TRBJ2-6; no reliable D call. CDR1 MNHNS and CDR2 SASEGT come from the germline V gene. The V end was cut by 1 base, the J end by 2 bases, with 9 bases between. CDR3 size: 16 residues. CDR3 loop: CASSEGMVAGANVLTF. CDR3 sequence (DNA): TGTGCCAGCAGTGAAGGAATGGTGGCTGGGGCCAACGTCCTGACTTTC.

The genes are TRBV9 and TRBJ2-3; 10 nucleotides line up with TRBD2. Germline V lookup: CDR1 SGDLS, CDR2 YYNGEE. The trim removed 2 bases at V and 2 bases at J, leaving 5 bases unmatched. The CDR3 runs 16 residues. The CDR3 DNA is TGTGCCAGCAGCGTCGGAGCGGGAGGGGTCACAGATACGCAGTATTTT. This codes for CASSVGAGGVTDTQYF. Combining the CDR3 with reference TRBV9 and TRBJ2-3 gives the whole variable domain DSGVTQTPKHLITATGQRVTLRCSPRSGDLSVYWYQQSLDQGLQFLIQYYNGEERAKGNILERFSAQQFPDLHSELNLSSLELGDSALYFCASSVGAGGVTDTQYFGPGTRLTVL.

This clonotype was counted a few times. The chain recombines TRBV28 with TRBJ2-2; 13 nucleotides line up with TRBD2. V was pared by 5 bases and J by 5 bases, with 8 bases of the junction left unmatched. Germline assignment: CDR1 MDHEN and CDR2 SYDVKM. The CDR3 has 17 amino acids. CDR3 nucleotide sequence: TGTGCCAGCAGTCCCCCGGGACTAGCGGGACAGACCGGGGAGCTGTTTTTT. This sequence encodes CASSPPGLAGQTGELFF. Full variable domain (rest looked up from reference TRBV28 and TRBJ2-2): DVKVTQSSRYLVKRTGEKVFLECVQDMDHENMFWYRQDPGLGLRLIYFSYDVKMKEKGDIPEGYSVSREKKERFSLILESASTNQTSMYLCASSPPGLAGQTGELFFGEGSRLTVL.

Only a few counts were recorded for this clonotype. The V call is TRBV27, the J call TRBJ2-2; D is perhaps TRBD2 (6 bases). The CDR3 has 15 residues. The V gene lost 5 bases and the J gene lost 5 bases, with 15 bases spanning the gap. CDR1 is MNHEY, CDR2 SMNVEV, per germline (reference sequence). In nucleotides, the CDR3 is TGTGCCAGCAGTCCGGCCCCGGCGGGGACCGGGGAGCTGTTTTTT. It yields the protein CASSPAPAGTGELFF.

This clonotype was picked up many times. The chain employs TRBV14 and TRBJ1-2, with TRBD1 identical over 9 bases. The ends lost 4 bases at V and 6 bases at J; junction bases unmatched: 3. CDR1 and CDR2 from the germline V gene are SGHDN and FVKESK. The CDR3 totals 13 residues. The CDR3 DNA sequence: TGTGCCAGCAGCCTACAGGGGGCGGATGGCTACACCTTC. Translation gives CASSLQGADGYTF.

There are many counts of this clonotype. The chain employs TRBV20-1 and TRBJ1-4; no clear D gene. V was clipped by 1 base and J by 7 bases, with 10 bases between them. CDR1 is DFQATT, CDR2 SNEGSKA, per germline (reference sequence). The CDR3 is 13 amino acids. The CDR3 bases are TGCAGTGCTAGAGCTGGAGGGCCTGAAAAACTGTTTTTT. Protein sequence: CSARAGGPEKLFF.

The gene calls are TRBV20-1 and TRBJ2-2; 11 bases match TRBD2. Germline V CDR1 and CDR2: DFQATT, SNEGSKA (reference sequence). This CDR3 region has 17 residues. The V and J ends lost 0 bases and 6 bases, in that order; junction bases with no gene match: 9. CDR3 sequence reads: CSARDRLAGGQAGELFF. CDR3 coding DNA: TGCAGTGCTAGAGATCGCCTAGCGGGAGGCCAGGCCGGGGAGCTGTTTTTT.

This clonotype was picked up one time. Possible read error: a much larger clone is one base away. The chain couples TRBV28 to TRBJ2-1; no reliable D call. The V gene's germline CDR1 is MDHEN and CDR2 SYDVKM. The length of the CDR3 is 15 residues. CDR3 sequence reads: CASSLSSGLYNGQFF. In nucleotides, the CDR3 is TGTGCCAGCAGTTTGAGTTCCGGCTTATACAATGGGCAGTTCTTC.

This clonotype was observed a few times. The chain is built from TRBV6-1 and TRBJ2-2; 10 nucleotides match TRBD1. The CDR3 consists of 16 residues. Germline V lookup: CDR1 MNHNS, CDR2 SASEGT. Trimming took 7 bases from V and 1 from J; bases not matched to a gene: 6. The CDR3 here is CASTGTGAGNTGELFF. CDR3 sequence (DNA): TGTGCCAGCACCGGGACAGGGGCTGGGAACACCGGGGAGCTGTTTTTT.

The chain joins TRBV5-4 to TRBJ2-3; maybe TRBD2 (5 bases). Germline values: CDR1 SGHNT, CDR2 YYREEE (reference sequence). V dropped 4 bases and J dropped 6 bases, with 15 bases sitting between them. This CDR3 contains 14 residues. CDR3 sequence (DNA): TGTGCCAGCAGCCTCCCCATAGCGACCGATACGCAGTATTTT. Residues: CASSLPIATDTQYF.

J is TRBJ1-5 and V is TRBV4-1; the match to TRBD1 covers 7 bases. The CDR3 totals 16 residues. V trimming: 2 bases; J trimming: 6 bases; junction bases outside the gene matches: 10. The germline CDR1 and CDR2 sequences are MGHRA and YSYEKL. CDR3: CASSQFNDREGQPQHF. CDR3 bases: TGCGCCAGCAGCCAATTTAACGACAGGGAGGGTCAGCCCCAGCATTTT.

This clonotype was seen many times. The chain is built from TRBV6-1 and TRBJ2-3; 10 nucleotides match TRBD2. Germline V lookup: CDR1 MNHNS, CDR2 SASEGT. With 7 bases clipped from V and 2 bases from J, the junction kept 3 bases outside the gene matches. The CDR3 has 14 amino acids. CDR3 nucleotide sequence: TGTGCCAGCATCGGACTAGCGGTCACAGATACGCAGTATTTT. Its protein is CASIGLAVTDTQYF.

Note on this clonotype: An end of the junction differs from the germline gene, which may be a read error. J is TRBJ2-7 and V is TRBV3-1; possibly TRBD1 for D (8 bases). The CDR3 is 15 amino acids. Germline CDR1 is LGHDT and CDR2 is YNNKEL (reference sequence). The CDR3 region has the DNA TGTGCCAGCAGCCAAACAGGGGGGGGGGCCTACGAGAAGTACTTC. Translating gives CASSQTGGGAYEKYF.

The table lists this clonotype with many counts. The chain couples TRBV2 to TRBJ2-7, with 8 bases matching TRBD1. The CDR3 is 15 amino acids. CDR1 SNHLY and CDR2 FYNNEI come from the germline V gene. V gave up 2 bases and J gave up 3 bases; unmatched junction bases: 6. The CDR3 DNA reads TGTGCCAGCAGTGAACCGCAGGGGGCGAACTACGAGCAGTACTTC. Amino acids: CASSEPQGANYEQYF.